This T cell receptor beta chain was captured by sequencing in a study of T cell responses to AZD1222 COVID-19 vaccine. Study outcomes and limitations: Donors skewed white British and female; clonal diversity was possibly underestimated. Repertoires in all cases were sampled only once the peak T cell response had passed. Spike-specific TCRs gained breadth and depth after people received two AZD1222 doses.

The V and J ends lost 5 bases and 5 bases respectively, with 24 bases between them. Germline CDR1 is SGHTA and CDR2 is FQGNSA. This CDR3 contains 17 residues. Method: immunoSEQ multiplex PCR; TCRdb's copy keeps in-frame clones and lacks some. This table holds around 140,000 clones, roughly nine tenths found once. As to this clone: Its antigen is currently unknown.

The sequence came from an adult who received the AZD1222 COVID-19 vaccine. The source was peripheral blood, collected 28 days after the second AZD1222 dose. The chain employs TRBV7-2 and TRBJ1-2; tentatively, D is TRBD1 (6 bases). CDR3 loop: CASSLRGRAGASYGYTF. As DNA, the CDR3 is TGTGCCAGCAGCCTACGAGGCCGGGCAGGGGCTTCATATGGCTACACCTTC. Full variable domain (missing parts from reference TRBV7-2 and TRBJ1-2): GAGVSQSPSNKVTEKGKDVELRCDPISGHTALYWYRQSLGQGLEFLIYFQGNSAPDKSGLPSDRFSAERTGGSVSTLTIQRTQQEDSAVYLCASSLRGRAGASYGYTFGSGTRLTVV.